These 30 T cell receptor beta chains originate from one sample sequenced in a study of shared clonotypes between healthy human individuals. Selected positively for CCR7 and CD45RO-negative, naive CD8 cells excluded terminally differentiated effector memory CD45RA+ cells. Method: immunoSEQ multiplex PCR; TCRdb's copy keeps in-frame clones and lacks some. The data contain more than 500,000 clones, 85% to 95% of them singletons. Sequences were obtained from naive CD8+ T cells sorted from blood. The receptors come from a woman aged 30 to 39 in good health.

Of note for this clone: Other DNA sequences in this specimen translate into the identical CDR3. V gene TRBV6-1 combines with J gene TRBJ2-7; D remains ambiguous. V dropped 3 bases and J dropped 1 base, with 7 bases sitting between them. The CDR3 sequence is 13 residues long. CDR1 is MNHNS and CDR2 is SASEGT in the germline V gene. This CDR3 reads CASSDGPSYEQYF. CDR3 DNA sequence: TGTGCCAGCAGTGATGGGCCGTCCTACGAGCAGTACTTC.

V gene TRBV9 combines with J gene TRBJ2-1; 9 bases align to TRBD2. The length of the CDR3 is 15 residues. J was trimmed by 5 bases and V by 6 bases; bases with no gene match: 9. Per the germline V gene, CDR1 is SGDLS and CDR2 is YYNGEE. In DNA form, the CDR3 reads TGTGCCAGCACGCCCGCGGGAGGGAAGGACAATGAGCAGTTCTTC. Its translation: CASTPAGGKDNEQFF.

The chain uses TRBV7-9 and TRBJ2-5, with D perhaps TRBD2 (6 bases). The CDR3 spans 15 residues. CDR1 SEHNR and CDR2 FQNEAQ come from the germline V gene (reference sequence). Trimming removed 3 bases at V and 2 bases at J, with 13 bases between. CDR3 sequence reads: CASSFSGGQQETQYF. CDR3 DNA: TGTGCCAGCAGCTTTTCCGGAGGGCAGCAAGAGACCCAGTACTTC.

The rearrangement joins TRBV7-9 to TRBJ2-7; the D gene is possibly TRBD1 (6 bases). The V gene lost 6 bases and the J gene lost 4 bases, with 10 bases spanning the gap. The V gene's germline CDR1 is SEHNR and CDR2 FQNEAQ (reference sequence). The length of the CDR3 is 12 residues. The CDR3 DNA is TGTGCCAGCAGACGGGACATATACGAGCAGTACTTC. Its protein product is CASRRDIYEQYF.

The genes are TRBV2 and TRBJ2-7; D possibly uses TRBD1 or TRBD2 (5 bases each). The CDR3 covers 12 residues. Germline V gene lookup returns CDR1 SNHLY and CDR2 FYNNEI. V lost 8 bases, J lost 6 bases, and 14 bases lay in between. In nucleotides, the CDR3 is TGTGCCAGCGGGGGTTCCAGATCCGAGCAGTACTTC. Amino acids: CASGGSRSEQYF.

V gene TRBV5-1 combines with J gene TRBJ2-1; tentative D call: TRBD2 (5 bases). CDR3 length: 13 residues. Germline loops: CDR1 SGHRS, CDR2 YFSETQ. Trimming took 3 bases from V and 6 from J, leaving 10 bases between them. CDR3 coding DNA: TGCGCCAGCAGCTCTACGGGAAGCAATGAGCAGTTCTTC. As protein: CASSSTGSNEQFF.

The chain recombines TRBV2 with TRBJ2-5, with D possibly matching TRBD2 (6 bases). The DNA end is more similar to TRBJ2-7, so the J call may be wrong. Germline CDR1 and CDR2: SNHLY and FYNNEI. The CDR3 consists of 14 residues. CDR3: CASSGRLAMYEQYF. The CDR3 nucleotides are TGTGCCAGCAGTGGTCGGCTAGCGATGTACGAGCAGTACTTC.

The genes are TRBV5-1 and TRBJ2-2, with 8 bases identical to TRBD1. Trimming took 6 bases from V and 4 from J; bases not matched to a gene: 11. Germline V gives CDR1 SGHRS, CDR2 YFSETQ. The CDR3 totals 16 residues. CDR3 amino acids: CASTPRDRLPTGELFF. DNA for the CDR3: TGCGCCAGCACCCCCCGGGACAGGTTGCCCACCGGGGAGCTGTTTTTT.

The V and J genes are TRBV2 and TRBJ2-6, with 8 bases that match TRBD2. The trim removed 9 bases at V and 4 bases at J, leaving 11 bases unmatched. Germline CDR1 SNHLY, CDR2 FYNNEI. This CDR3 is 16 amino acids long. CDR3 protein: CARMSLAGRGANVLTF. CDR3 DNA sequence: TGTGCCAGAATGTCGTTAGCGGGAAGGGGGGCCAACGTCCTGACTTTC.

The rearrangement joins TRBV4-1 to TRBJ1-2; no definite D call. CDR3 size: 16 residues. Looked up from germline, CDR1 is MGHRA and CDR2 is YSYEKL. V was cut by 0 bases and J by 5 bases, with 16 bases left in between. DNA of the CDR3: TGCGCCAGCAGCCAAGATCATCGGGGAGTGAGGTATGGCTACACCTTC. Encoded protein: CASSQDHRGVRYGYTF.

The rearrangement links TRBV21-1 to TRBJ2-6; TRBD1 reflects the table's D call only, with no check against the DNA. TRBV21-1 is a known pseudogene. The CDR3 contains 22 residues. DNA for the CDR3: TGTGCCAGCAGCGCTGATGATGGGACAGGGGTAGGGCCTTGGTGTGGGGCCAACGTCCTGACTTTC. Residues: CASSADDGTGVGPWCGANVLTF.

Worth noting for this clone: The sample carries other DNA sequences with the same CDR3. The chain recombines TRBV27 with TRBJ2-1, with TRBD1 matching 7 bases. This CDR3 region has 14 residues. Germline V gene data show CDR1 as MNHEY and CDR2 as SMNVEV (reference sequence). Trimming took 3 bases from V and 5 from J; bases not matched to a gene: 4. The CDR3 DNA follows: TGTGCCAGCAGTTTGGGCCAGGGGGACAATGAGCAGTTCTTC. Translation: CASSLGQGDNEQFF.

This chain uses TRBV27 with TRBJ1-5; 12 nucleotides line up with TRBD1. The trim removed 5 bases at V and 0 bases at J, leaving 8 bases unmatched. The CDR3 runs to 18 residues. Germline V gives CDR1 MNHEY, CDR2 SMNVEV (reference sequence). CDR3 sequence (DNA): TGTGCCAGCAGTGCAGGGACAGGGGGCCCTTATAGCAATCAGCCCCAGCATTTT. It yields the protein CASSAGTGGPYSNQPQHF.

This chain joins TRBV27 and TRBJ2-4, with D perhaps matching TRBD2 (6 bases). From germline, CDR1 is MNHEY and CDR2 SMNVEV (reference sequence). V shed 8 bases and J shed 9 bases, with 20 bases lying between them. The CDR3 loop spans 14 amino acids. CDR3 nucleotide sequence: TGTGCCAGCGGCCCCTCCTCAGAGGGAGGCATTCAGTACTTC. Encoded protein: CASGPSSEGGIQYF.

Only one count was recorded for this clone. V and J are TRBV6-5 and TRBJ2-7; 8 bases map to TRBD1. Germline V gives CDR1 MNHEY, CDR2 SVGAGI. V lost 4 bases and J lost 6; bases outside the gene matches: 5. This CDR3 region has 13 residues. CDR3 DNA: TGTGCCAGCAGTTTCGACAGGGGTGGCGAGCAGTACTTC. Amino acid sequence: CASSFDRGGEQYF.

This rearrangement joins TRBV7-9 to TRBJ2-5, with D unclear. Per germline, CDR1 SEHNR and CDR2 FQNEAQ (reference sequence). The CDR3 consists of 13 residues. V lost 2 bases, J lost 3 bases, and 7 bases lay in between. CDR3 amino acids: CASSLSEEETQYF. The CDR3 DNA reads TGTGCCAGCAGCTTATCAGAGGAAGAGACCCAGTACTTC.

The chain employs TRBV19 and TRBJ1-5; TRBD1 matches at 9 bases. This CDR3 has 14 residues. V lost 7 bases and J lost 7; bases outside the gene matches: 8. Looked up from germline, CDR1 is LNHDA and CDR2 is SQIVND (reference sequence). The CDR3 here is CASIDRGNGQPQHF. The CDR3 DNA is TGTGCCAGTATAGACAGGGGGAACGGACAGCCCCAGCATTTT.

The chain has TRBV5-6 and TRBJ1-2; D remains unclear. Per the germline V gene, CDR1 is SGHDT and CDR2 is YYEEEE. This CDR3 spans 15 amino acids. The V gene lost 3 bases and the J gene lost 0 bases, with 12 bases spanning the gap. In DNA, the CDR3 is TGTGCCAGCAGCTCCCTTGAGGAAGCTAACTATGGCTACACCTTC. This encodes CASSSLEEANYGYTF.

CDR3 sequence: CSASIADTQYF. The CDR3 coding sequence is TGCAGTGCTTCAATAGCAGATACGCAGTATTTT. The chain has TRBV20-1 and TRBJ2-3, with D hard to call. The CDR3 extends over 11 amino acids. Germline assignment: CDR1 DFQATT and CDR2 SNEGSKA (reference sequence). Trimming took off 5 bases at V and 4 bases at J, with 7 bases between the two ends.

The chain uses TRBV6-5 and TRBJ1-3; no clear D. CDR1 MNHEY and CDR2 SVGAGI come from the germline V gene. V was pared by 2 bases and J by 1 base, with 6 bases between. The CDR3 is 14 amino acids. CDR3 bases: TGTGCCAGCAGTTACGGGCTATCTGGAAACACCATATATTTT. Translation: CASSYGLSGNTIYF.

This clone was seen only once. V usage is TRBV19 and J usage is TRBJ2-5; D is undetermined. Deletions cut 3 bases from V and 0 bases from J, with 8 bases between. The CDR3 has 14 amino acids. Germline CDR1 LNHDA, CDR2 SQIVND (reference sequence). The CDR3 is CASSMGSNQETQYF. The CDR3 coding sequence is TGTGCCAGTAGTATGGGGTCGAACCAAGAGACCCAGTACTTC.

The chain combines TRBV6-1 with TRBJ1-2, with no clear D. Looked up from germline, CDR1 is MNHNS and CDR2 is SASEGT. This CDR3 has 15 residues. Trimming pared 0 bases from V and 4 bases from J, leaving 12 bases between. CDR3 region: CASSEATDSPYGYTF. The CDR3, as DNA: TGTGCCAGCAGTGAAGCGACGGACTCACCCTATGGCTACACCTTC.

This sequence joins TRBV7-9 and TRBJ2-7; perhaps TRBD1 as D (6 bases). Between the trimmed V and J ends, which lost 5 bases and 3 bases, there was a span of 17 bases. CDR3 size: 15 residues. Germline CDR1 SEHNR, CDR2 FQNEAQ (reference sequence). In nucleotides, the CDR3 is TGTGCCAGCAGCCGCGGCCCAGGACAGATCTACGAGCAGTACTTC. Protein: CASSRGPGQIYEQYF.

The genes are TRBV28 and TRBJ2-2, with D hard to call. CDR1 and CDR2 (germline): MDHEN, SYDVKM. The CDR3 covers 15 residues. The V end lost 5 bases, the J end lost 7 bases, and 17 bases lay between the germline ends. CDR3 DNA sequence: TGTGCCAGCAGTACCAACGAAGGGATCGGCGGGGAGCTGTTTTTT. Translated: CASSTNEGIGGELFF.

This sequence joins TRBV27 and TRBJ2-7, with D possibly being TRBD2 (6 bases). Between the trimmed V and J ends, which lost 8 bases and 0 bases, there was a span of 14 bases. The CDR3 totals 14 residues. Germline lookup yields CDR1 MNHEY and CDR2 SMNVEV (reference sequence). The CDR3: CASARDGSSYEQYF. DNA for the CDR3: TGTGCCAGCGCACGGGACGGGAGCTCCTACGAGCAGTACTTC.

The chain links TRBV12-5 to TRBJ2-5, with 8 bases that match TRBD2. Germline V gene lookup returns CDR1 LGHNT and CDR2 FRNRAP. Trimming removed 4 bases from V and 5 bases from J; junction bases left unmatched: 6. CDR3 length: 14 amino acids. The CDR3 sequence: CASGSSPGGETQYF. The CDR3 DNA reads as TGTGCTAGTGGTTCTAGTCCGGGGGGGGAGACCCAGTACTTC.

The chain joins TRBV2 to TRBJ1-4; D remains ambiguous. With 1 base removed from V and 4 bases from J, the gap between germline ends came to 4 bases. CDR3 size: 13 residues. The germline V gene has CDR1 SNHLY and CDR2 FYNNEI. The CDR3 spells CASSEGLNEKLFF. The CDR3 nucleotides read TGTGCCAGCAGTGAAGGCCTTAATGAAAAACTGTTTTTT.

The chain employs TRBV27 and TRBJ2-5, with 8 positions matching TRBD2. The CDR3 has 14 amino acids. After removal of 6 bases from V and 5 bases from J, the junction contained 8 bases not matched to a gene. From germline, CDR1 is MNHEY and CDR2 SMNVEV (reference sequence). For the CDR3, the DNA is TGTGCCAGCAGCGGAAGCGGGAGTAGGGAGACCCAGTACTTC. It encodes CASSGSGSRETQYF.

V usage is TRBV14 and J usage is TRBJ2-3; perhaps D is TRBD1 or TRBD2 (5 bases each). Per germline, CDR1 SGHDN and CDR2 FVKESK. V was pared by 0 bases and J by 1 base, with 11 bases between. The CDR3 runs 16 residues. CDR3 nucleotides: TGTGCCAGCAGCCAAGATCATGGGGGTCGCACAGATACGCAGTATTTT. Translation: CASSQDHGGRTDTQYF.

This chain uses TRBV7-9 with TRBJ2-7; TRBD2 agrees at 7 bases. V shed 5 bases and J 4 bases; nucleotides not matched to a gene: 8. In germline, CDR1 is SEHNR, CDR2 FQNEAQ (reference sequence). The CDR3 spans 14 residues. This chain's CDR3 is CASSAGTTIYEQYF. DNA of the CDR3: TGTGCCAGCAGCGCCGGGACTACGATATACGAGCAGTACTTC. The full variable domain, rest sourced from reference TRBV7-9 and TRBJ2-7, is DTGVSQNPRHKITKRGQNVTFRCDPISEHNRLYWYRQTLGQGPEFLTYFQNEAQLEKSRLLSDRFSAERPKGSFSTLEIQRTEQGDSAMYLCASSAGTTIYEQYFGPGTRLTVT.